This T cell receptor (beta chain) was identified in a study of identical twins' blood T cells. In this sample, this clonotype turned up a few times. Between the trimmed V and J ends, which lost 7 bases and 1 base, there was a span of 10 bases. CDR3 length: 12 amino acids. Germline assignment: CDR1 SQVTM and CDR2 ANQGSEA. TCRdb re-called the 5' RACE reads with MiXCR, one entry per CDR3 protein. This sample yields a few hundred thousand distinct CDR3 sequences, of which about 28% are seen a single time; 6.1% belongs to the top ten. The sequence was obtained from a woman aged 18-55 years in good health. V gene TRBV29-1 combines with J gene TRBJ1-1; possible D gene TRBD1, 5 bases. Sequenced material: PBMCs. The CDR3 region has the DNA TGCAGCGGCTGGCAGGGGAACACTGAAGCTTTCTTT. The encoded protein is CSGWQGNTEAFF.